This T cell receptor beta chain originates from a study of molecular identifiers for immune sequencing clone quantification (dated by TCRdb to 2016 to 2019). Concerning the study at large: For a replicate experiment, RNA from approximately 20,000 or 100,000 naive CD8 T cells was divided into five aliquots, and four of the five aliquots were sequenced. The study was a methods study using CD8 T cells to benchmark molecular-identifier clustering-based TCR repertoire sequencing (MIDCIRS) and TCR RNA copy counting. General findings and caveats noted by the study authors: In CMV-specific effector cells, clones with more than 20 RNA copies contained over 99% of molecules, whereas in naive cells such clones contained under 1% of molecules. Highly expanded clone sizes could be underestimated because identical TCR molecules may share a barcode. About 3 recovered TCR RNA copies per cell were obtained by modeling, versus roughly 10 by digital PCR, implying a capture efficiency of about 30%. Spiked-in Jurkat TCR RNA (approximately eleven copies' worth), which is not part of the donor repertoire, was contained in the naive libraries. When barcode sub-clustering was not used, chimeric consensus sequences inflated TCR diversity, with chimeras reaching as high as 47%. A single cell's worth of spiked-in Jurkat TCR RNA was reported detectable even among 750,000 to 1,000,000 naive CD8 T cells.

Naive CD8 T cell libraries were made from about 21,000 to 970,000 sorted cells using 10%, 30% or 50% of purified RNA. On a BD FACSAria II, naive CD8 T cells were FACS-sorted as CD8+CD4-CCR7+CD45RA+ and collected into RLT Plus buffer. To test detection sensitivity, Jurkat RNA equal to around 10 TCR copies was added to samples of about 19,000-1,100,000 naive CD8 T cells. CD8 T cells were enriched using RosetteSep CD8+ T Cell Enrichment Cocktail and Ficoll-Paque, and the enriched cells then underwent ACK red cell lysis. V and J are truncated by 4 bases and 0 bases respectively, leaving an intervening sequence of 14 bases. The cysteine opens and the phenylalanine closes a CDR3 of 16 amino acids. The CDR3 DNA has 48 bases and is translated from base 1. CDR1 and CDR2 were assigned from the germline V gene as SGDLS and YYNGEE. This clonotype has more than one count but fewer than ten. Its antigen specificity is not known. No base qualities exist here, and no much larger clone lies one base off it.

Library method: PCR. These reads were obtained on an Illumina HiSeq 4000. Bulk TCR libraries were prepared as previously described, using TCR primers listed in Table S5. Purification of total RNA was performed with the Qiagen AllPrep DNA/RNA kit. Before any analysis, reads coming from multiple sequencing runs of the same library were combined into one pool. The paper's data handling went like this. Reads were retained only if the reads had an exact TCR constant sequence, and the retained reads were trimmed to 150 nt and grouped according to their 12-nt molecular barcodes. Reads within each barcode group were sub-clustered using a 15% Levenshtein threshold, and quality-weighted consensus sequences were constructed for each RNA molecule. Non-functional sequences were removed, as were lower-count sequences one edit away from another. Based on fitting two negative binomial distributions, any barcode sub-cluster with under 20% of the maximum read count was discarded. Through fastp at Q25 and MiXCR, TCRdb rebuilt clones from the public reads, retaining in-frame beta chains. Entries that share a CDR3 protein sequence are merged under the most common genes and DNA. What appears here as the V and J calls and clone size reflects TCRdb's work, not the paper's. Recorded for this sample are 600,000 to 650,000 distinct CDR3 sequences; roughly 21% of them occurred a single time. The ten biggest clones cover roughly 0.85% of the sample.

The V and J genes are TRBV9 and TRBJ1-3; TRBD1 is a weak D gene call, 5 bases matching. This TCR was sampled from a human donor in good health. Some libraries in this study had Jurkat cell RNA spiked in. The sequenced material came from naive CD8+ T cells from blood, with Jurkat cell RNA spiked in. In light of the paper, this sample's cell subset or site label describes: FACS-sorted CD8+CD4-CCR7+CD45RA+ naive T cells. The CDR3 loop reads CASSPLDTYSGNTIYF. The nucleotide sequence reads TGTGCCAGCAGCCCCCTGGACACGTACTCTGGAAACACCATATATTTT.